This is a list of T cell receptor beta chains from one sample in a study of radiotherapy plus CTLA-4 blockade in lung cancer. TCRdb's copy holds only in-frame clones and misses some; the assay was immunoSEQ multiplex PCR. The repertoire holds tens of thousands of clones, with approximately 67% as singletons. Sequenced here: peripheral blood, sampled from a patient treated with radiotherapy plus ipilimumab. These receptors all stem from a human donor with non-small cell lung cancer whose response to radiotherapy plus ipilimumab could not be evaluated. Each CDR3 is given with its conserved first and last residue. A D gene is named only where the DNA matches it firmly. Clone size appears in some rows only: once, few, many, or a class for an expanded clone.

j_call | d_call | v_call | clone_size | cdr3_nt | cdr3_aa
TRBJ2-6 | TRBD1 | TRBV29-1 | NA | TGCAGCGTCGGGACAGGGTTTTCGACCTCTGGGGCCAACGTCCTGACTTTC | CSVGTGFSTSGANVLTF
TRBJ2-5 | TRBD2 | TRBV7-2 | few | TGTGCCAGCAGCCAAGAACTAGCGGGAGAGACCCAGTACTTC | CASSQELAGETQYF
TRBJ2-1 | NA | TRBV4-1 | NA | TGCGCCAGTCGTAGGAGCTACTCCTACAATGAGCAGTTCTTC | CASRRSYSYNEQFF
TRBJ2-3 | NA | TRBV5-1 | NA | TGCGCCAGCAGCTTGGGTTCCACTAGCACAGATACGCAGTATTTT | CASSLGSTSTDTQYF
TRBJ2-5 | NA | TRBV2 | NA | TGTGCCAGCAGTGAGCGGGACAGCCCTAATAATAAAGAGACCCAGTACTTC | CASSERDSPNNKETQYF
TRBJ2-7 | NA | TRBV15 | NA | TGTGCCACCAGCAGAGATGTCCACAGGGAGTCCTCCTACGAGCAGTACTTC | CATSRDVHRESSYEQYF
TRBJ1-2 | TRBD1 | TRBV4-1 | once | TGCGCCAGCAGCCGGGGGACAGATAACTATGGCTACACCTTC | CASSRGTDNYGYTF
TRBJ1-2 | NA | TRBV5-4 | NA | TGTGCCAGCAATATTGGGGGGTGGCTCTCGGGGATTGGCTACACCTTC | CASNIGGWLSGIGYTF
TRBJ2-2 | TRBD2 | TRBV19 | NA | TGTGCCAGTAGTATAACCCGGACTAGGAACACCGGGGAGCTGTTTTTT | CASSITRTRNTGELFF
TRBJ2-2 | NA | TRBV30 | NA | TGTGCCTGGAGTCCTACGGTCACCGGGGAGCTGTTTTTT | CAWSPTVTGELFF
TRBJ1-1 | NA | TRBV30 | NA | TGTGCCTGGAGTAAGGGACAAAGCATCACTGAAGCTTTCTTT | CAWSKGQSITEAFF
TRBJ2-3 | TRBD2 | TRBV4-3 | NA | TGCGCCAGCAGCCAAGATACCCCTGGGACTAGCGGGGGCCAGATAGGGACAGATACGCAGTATTTT | CASSQDTPGTSGGQIGTDTQYF
TRBJ2-3 | NA | TRBV5-1 | NA | TGCGCCAGCAGCTCGGGACTGAATCCTAGCACAGATACGCAGTATTTT | CASSSGLNPSTDTQYF
TRBJ2-1 | TRBD2 | TRBV9 | NA | TGTGCCAGCAGCGTACCTGGGGGGGGCTACAATGAGCAGTTCTTC | CASSVPGGGYNEQFF
TRBJ1-1 | NA | TRBV11-3 | NA | TGTGCCAGCAGCTTATCGGGGGGGGCGGCACCTGAAGCTTTCTTT | CASSLSGGAAPEAFF
TRBJ1-2 | NA | TRBV20-1 | NA | TGCAGTGCTAGCCCGGACTATGGCTACACTTTC | CSASPDYGYTF
TRBJ1-6 | NA | TRBV18 | once | TGTGCCAGCTCACCGAGCAGGCCGGCTAATAATTCACCCCTCCACTTT | CASSPSRPANNSPLHF
TRBJ2-3 | TRBD1 | TRBV7-9 | NA | TGTGCCAGCAGCCCTCGGACAGGGAGAGGGGCAGATACGCAGTATTTT | CASSPRTGRGADTQYF
TRBJ2-1 | TRBD1 | TRBV7-3 | few | TGTGCCAGCAGCTTAACCCCCGGGACAGGGGATGAGCAGTTCTTC | CASSLTPGTGDEQFF
TRBJ2-1 | TRBD2 | TRBV7-8 | NA | TGTGCCAGCAGCTTAGCCCGACTAGCGGGAGGTTACAATGAGCAGTTCTTC | CASSLARLAGGYNEQFF
TRBJ1-5 | NA | TRBV2 | NA | TGTGCCAGCAAGGGGTCCTCCGGAGGCAATCAGCCCCAGCATTTT | CASKGSSGGNQPQHF
TRBJ1-3 | TRBD1 | TRBV5-1 | NA | TGCGCCAGCAGTTTCCGGGACAGAGACTCTGGAAACACCATATATTTT | CASSFRDRDSGNTIYF
TRBJ2-5 | NA | TRBV18 | NA | TGTGCCAGCTCACCCGGTGGAGGCCGAGAGACCCAGTACTTC | CASSPGGGRETQYF
TRBJ2-2 | TRBD2 | TRBV11-3 | NA | TGTGCCAGCAGCCCCCGGGGACTAGCGGGGTCCACCGGGGAGCTGTTTTTT | CASSPRGLAGSTGELFF
TRBJ1-3 | TRBD1 | TRBV6-5 | NA | TGTGCCAGCAGCCAAGACAGGGCTGGAAACACCATATATTTT | CASSQDRAGNTIYF
TRBJ2-2 | TRBD1 | TRBV5-1 | NA | TGCGCCAGCAGCGTCGACAGGGTCACCGGGGAGCTGTTTTTT | CASSVDRVTGELFF
TRBJ1-5 | TRBD1 | TRBV19 | NA | TGTGCCAGTAGTATATGGACAGGGGATCAGCCCCAGCATTTT | CASSIWTGDQPQHF
TRBJ1-5 | NA | TRBV4-3 | few | TGCGCCAGCAGCCAACCCCTTTCCGGGAGCAATCAGCCCCAGCATTTT | CASSQPLSGSNQPQHF
TRBJ1-4 | TRBD1 | TRBV7-9 | few | TGTGCCAGCAGCGACCACAGGGGGCATGGTAATGAAAAACTGTTTTTT | CASSDHRGHGNEKLFF
TRBJ2-1 | NA | TRBV5-5 | NA | TGTGCCAGCAGCTTGGATCTGGGAGCTTCCTACAATGAGCAGTTCTTC | CASSLDLGASYNEQFF
TRBJ1-5 | TRBD1 | TRBV6-4 | NA | TGTGCCAGCACCGGGACAGAGAATCAGCCCCAGCATTTT | CASTGTENQPQHF
TRBJ2-7 | TRBD2 | TRBV10-1 | NA | TGCGCCAGCAGTGATCTTGCGGGAGGGCCGGTGCAGTACTTC | CASSDLAGGPVQYF
TRBJ2-1 | TRBD2 | TRBV6-5 | NA | TGTGCCAGCAGTTCCTCTAGCGGGAGGTCCTACAATGAGCAGTTCTTC | CASSSSSGRSYNEQFF
TRBJ2-1 | NA | TRBV4-2 | NA | TGTGCCAGCAGCCAAGTAGTGGCGGGCAATGAGCAGTTCTTC | CASSQVVAGNEQFF
TRBJ2-3 | TRBD2 | TRBV5-1 | NA | TGCGCCAGCAGCGAGTTAGCGGGAGGGGGCACAGATACGCAGTATTTT | CASSELAGGGTDTQYF
TRBJ1-1 | TRBD1 | TRBV18 | once | TGTGCCAGCCGAGGGGACAGGAACACTGAAGCTTTCTTT | CASRGDRNTEAFF
TRBJ2-1 | NA | TRBV19 | NA | TGTGCCAGTAGTCGTACAGGGTATGAGCAGTTCTTC | CASSRTGYEQFF